This T cell receptor beta chain was profiled in a study of T cell responses to AZD1222 COVID-19 vaccine. Study results and caveats: Spike-wide coverage was observed for vaccine-associated CD4 TCRs, with dominant responses at 160-218 and 743-854. Most donors were white British and more were female, and clonal diversity was possibly underestimated. Once two AZD1222 doses were given, Spike-specific TCR breadth and depth went up.

The CDR3 is 14 residues long. Per germline, CDR1 KGHSH and CDR2 LQKENI. V was trimmed by 3 bases and J by 9 bases, leaving 15 bases between them. Only one count was recorded for this clone. What it binds is not known. Libraries were prepared by immunoSEQ multiplex PCR; TCRdb keeps only in-frame clonotypes and omits some of them. The sample consists of 150,000 or so clones, roughly nine tenths of them appearing once. The sequence was obtained from an adult in good health. The material was peripheral blood, obtained on day 0 of AZD1222 vaccination. J is TRBJ2-1 and V is TRBV18; D gene uncertain. CDR3 sequence: CASSPPVTVGEQFF. The CDR3 DNA is TGTGCCAGCTCACCGCCCGTGACGGTGGGTGAGCAGTTCTTC. Full variable domain (missing parts from reference TRBV18 and TRBJ2-1): NAGVMQNPRHLVRRRGQEARLRCSPMKGHSHVYWYRQLPEEGLKFMVYLQKENIIDESGMPKERFSAEFPKEGPSILRIQQVVRGDSAAYFCASSPPVTVGEQFFGPGTRLTVL.